Following are 20 T cell receptor beta chains from one sample sequenced in a study of molecular identifiers for immune sequencing clone quantification. TCRdb re-derived calls from the PCR reads in MiXCR, one entry per CDR3 protein. The sample has 250,000 to 400,000 distinct CDR3 sequences; around a fifth are singletons. What was sequenced was naive CD8+ T cells from blood, with Jurkat cell RNA spiked in. The subset denotes: FACS-sorted CD8+CD4-CCR7+CD45RA+ naive T cells. These TCRs come from a human donor in good health. Some libraries in this study had Jurkat cell RNA spiked in.

This clonotype was recorded at least ten times. The CDR3 loop reads CASSTPRRDMSYEQYF. The CDR3 DNA is TGTGCCAGCAGCACCCCCCGCCGGGACATGTCCTACGAGCAGTACTTC. The chain carries TRBV7-8 and TRBJ2-7; tentatively, D is TRBD1 (6 bases). The CDR3 sequence is 16 residues long. V was trimmed by 5 bases and J by 1 base, leaving 18 bases between them. Per germline, CDR1 SGHVS and CDR2 FQNEAQ.

This clonotype was counted ten times or more. The J gene is TRBJ1-6, the V gene TRBV9; tentative D call: TRBD1 (5 bases). The CDR3 is 17 residues long. Between the trimmed V and J ends, which lost 0 bases and 5 bases, there was a span of 15 bases. Germline CDR1 is SGDLS and CDR2 is YYNGEE. The CDR3 spells CASSVDPYGTDNSPLHF. CDR3 nucleotides: TGTGCCAGCAGCGTAGATCCATATGGGACGGATAATTCACCCCTCCACTTT.

In its sample, this clonotype was seen many times. The chain couples TRBV5-1 to TRBJ1-1, with 8 bases aligning to TRBD1. V was clipped by 4 bases and J by 0 bases; unmatched bases: 5. Germline CDR1 is SGHRS and CDR2 is YFSETQ. This CDR3 spans 15 amino acids. The CDR3 here is CASSPWTGMNTEAFF. CDR3 nucleotides: TGCGCCAGCAGCCCCTGGACAGGGATGAACACTGAAGCTTTCTTT.

As concerns this clonotype: A read error is possible here, since a much larger clone lies one base away. This chain links TRBV4-3 with TRBJ2-1, with D perhaps matching TRBD1 or TRBD2 (5 bases each). Germline loops: CDR1 LGHNA, CDR2 YSLEER. The CDR3 totals 15 residues. In nucleotides, the CDR3 is TGCGCCAGCAGCGCTGGGACGGCCAGCTACAATGGGCAGTTCTTC. Encoded protein: CASSAGTASYNGQFF.

This clonotype has a count of ten or more. The rearrangement joins TRBV7-9 to TRBJ2-7; tentative D call: TRBD1 (5 bases). V was pared by 4 bases and J by 7 bases, with 17 bases between. This CDR3 region has 14 residues. Per germline, CDR1 SEHNR and CDR2 FQNEAQ (reference sequence). Here the CDR3 DNA reads TGTGCCAGCAGCTCGCCCCTAGGGGTAGGAGAGCAGTACTTC. Translated, it gives CASSSPLGVGEQYF.

Comment on this clonotype: One junction end does not reproduce the germline sequence, and a read error may be involved. The chain carries TRBV12-3 or TRBV12-4 and TRBJ1-2, with D unclear. The CDR3 runs to 13 residues. This CDR3 is CASSRRDVHGYTF. DNA for the CDR3: TGTGCCAGCAGTCGGCGGGATGTCCATGGCTACACTTTC.

This clonotype appeared many times. V gene TRBV24-1 combines with J gene TRBJ2-5; no clear D gene. The CDR3 has 13 residues. The V gene's germline CDR1 is KGHDR and CDR2 SFDVKD. V lost 7 bases and J lost 3, with 11 bases in between. CDR3 bases: TGTGCCACCAGCGACTTCAACGAAGAGACCCAGTACTTC. Protein product: CATSDFNEETQYF.

The chain uses TRBV27 and TRBJ1-5; TRBD1 is a possible D gene (6 bases). Germline CDR1 reads MNHEY; CDR2 reads SMNVEV (reference sequence). This CDR3 comprises 16 residues. V was cut by 4 bases and J by 2 bases, with 15 bases left in between. In nucleotides, the CDR3 is TGTGCCAGCAGTTCGGGGGGGCGCGGGGGCAATCAGCCCCAGCATTTT. Translating gives CASSSGGRGGNQPQHF.

This clonotype was recorded at least ten times. The chain carries TRBV5-4 and TRBJ2-5, with a weak D call TRBD1 (6 bases). CDR1 is SGHNT and CDR2 is YYREEE in the germline V gene (reference sequence). Trimming removed 2 bases at V and 2 bases at J, with 16 bases between. CDR3 length: 16 amino acids. The chain's CDR3 is CASSLWLGTKQETQYF. CDR3 bases: TGTGCCAGCAGCTTATGGTTGGGGACAAAACAAGAGACCCAGTACTTC.

In regard to this clonotype: A much larger clone sits a single nucleotide away, making a read error possible. Here the CDR3 omits its conserved ending phenylalanine or tryptophan, so a read error is the likely source. The chain recombines TRBV5-1 with TRBJ1-1; D not resolved. Trimming cost V 5 bases and J 3 bases, with 11 bases left between them. CDR1 and CDR2 (germline): SGHRS, YFSETQ. This CDR3 contains 13 residues. The CDR3 region is CASRPDTYTEAFL. DNA of the CDR3: TGCGCCAGCAGACCCGACACCTACACTGAAGCTTTCCTT.

This clonotype was recorded at least ten times. The chain links TRBV28 to TRBJ2-7; possible D gene TRBD1, 6 bases. The germline V gene has CDR1 MDHEN and CDR2 SYDVKM. Trimming shortened V by 1 base and J by 0 bases, and 7 bases separated the two germline ends. This CDR3 contains 14 residues. CDR3 DNA sequence: TGTGCCAGCAGTTTATTAGGGGGCTCCTACGAGCAGTACTTC. Its protein product is CASSLLGGSYEQYF.

This clonotype was observed at least ten times. J is TRBJ2-7 and V is TRBV7-2, with no clear D. The CDR3 is 14 residues long. The ends were cut back, 5 bases at V and 2 bases at J, with 13 bases in the middle. Germline V gene data show CDR1 as SGHTA and CDR2 as FQGNSA. The CDR3 is CASSLSGLPYEQYF. The CDR3 DNA is TGTGCCAGCAGCCTCTCGGGCCTCCCCTACGAGCAGTACTTC.

There are many counts of this clonotype. The chain employs TRBV20-1 and TRBJ2-7; 12 bases align to TRBD2. Germline values: CDR1 DFQATT, CDR2 SNEGSKA (reference sequence). J gave up 4 bases and V 0 bases, and 4 bases lay outside the gene matches. The CDR3 spans 15 residues. The chain's CDR3 is CSARDWTSGTYEQYF. CDR3 nucleotides: TGCAGTGCTAGAGATTGGACTAGCGGGACGTACGAGCAGTACTTC.

In the case of this clonotype: This may be a read error, as it is one base from a much larger clone. This sequence joins TRBV7-8 and TRBJ1-4; D ambiguous. The CDR3 runs 16 residues. The ends were cut back, 2 bases at V and 4 bases at J, with 14 bases in the middle. CDR1 is SGHVS and CDR2 is FQNEAQ in the germline V gene. CDR3 nucleotides: TGTGCCAGCAGCTTATCCCCGTCGGCAGTTAATGAAAAACTGTTTTTT. Protein product: CASSLSPSAVNEKLFF. Full variable domain (remainder filled in from reference TRBV7-8 and TRBJ1-4): GAGVSQSPRYKVAKRGQDVALRCDPISGHVSLFWYQQALGQGPEFLTYFQNEAQLDKSGLPSDRFFAERPEGSVSTLKIQRTQQEDSAVYLCASSLSPSAVNEKLFFGSGTQLSVL.

J is TRBJ1-6 and V is TRBV19; the match to TRBD1 covers 9 bases. Unmatched junction bases numbered 7, after V lost 7 bases and J lost 9 bases. This CDR3 has 14 residues. CDR1 is LNHDA, CDR2 SQIVND, per germline (reference sequence). The CDR3 loop reads CASTRTGDVSPLHF. CDR3 bases: TGTGCCAGTACCAGGACAGGGGACGTTTCACCCCTCCACTTT.

This clonotype was counted at least ten times. The chain has TRBV27 and TRBJ2-6; no firm D call. Trimming shortened V by 6 bases and J by 0 bases, and 3 bases separated the two germline ends. CDR3 length: 13 residues. Germline V gene lookup returns CDR1 MNHEY and CDR2 SMNVEV (reference sequence). The CDR3 here is CASSSSGANVLTF. The CDR3 DNA sequence: TGTGCCAGCAGCTCCTCTGGGGCCAACGTCCTGACTTTC.

This clonotype has a count of ten or more. The chain has TRBV13 and TRBJ2-1; D tentatively fits TRBD1 or TRBD2 (5 bases each). The CDR3 is 15 amino acids. Germline V lookup: CDR1 PRHDT, CDR2 FYEKMQ (reference sequence). The V and J ends lost 5 bases and 6 bases respectively, with 17 bases between them. CDR3 sequence (DNA): TGTGCCAGCAGCACCGGGACCCCTTTTGGCAATGAGCAGTTCTTC. The encoded protein is CASSTGTPFGNEQFF. Looking up the rest from reference TRBV13 and TRBJ2-1 gives the full variable domain: AAGVIQSPRHLIKEKRETATLKCYPIPRHDTVYWYQQGPGQDPQFLISFYEKMQSDKGSIPDRFSAQQFSDYHSELNMSSLELGDSALYFCASSTGTPFGNEQFFGPGTRLTVL.

This clonotype came up many times. CDR3: CASSPKGPSRVATNEKLFF. The CDR3 DNA reads TGTGCCAGCAGCCCGAAAGGCCCCTCTAGGGTAGCAACTAATGAAAAACTGTTTTTT. The chain links TRBV7-9 to TRBJ1-4; no clear D. Trimming took 5 bases from V and 0 from J, leaving 22 bases between them. Germline-derived CDR1 and CDR2 are SEHNR and FQNEAQ (reference sequence). This CDR3 has 19 residues. Combining the CDR3 with reference TRBV7-9 and TRBJ1-4 gives the whole variable domain DTGVSQNPRHKITKRGQNVTFRCDPISEHNRLYWYRQTLGQGPEFLTYFQNEAQLEKSRLLSDRFSAERPKGSFSTLEIQRTEQGDSAMYLCASSPKGPSRVATNEKLFFGSGTQLSVL.

CDR3 sequence reads: CASSLVPGQGENTEAFF. In DNA, the CDR3 is TGTGCCAGCAGCTTAGTTCCGGGACAGGGTGAGAACACTGAAGCTTTCTTT. The J gene is TRBJ1-1, the V gene TRBV7-9; 9 bases are shared with TRBD1. The CDR3 has 17 residues. The V and J ends lost 1 base and 1 base, in that order; junction bases with no gene match: 7. CDR1 and CDR2 (germline): SEHNR, FQNEAQ (reference sequence).

This clonotype has at least ten counts. This chain uses TRBV5-1 with TRBJ2-4; D is unresolved. The CDR3 covers 13 residues. The germline gives CDR1 SGHRS, CDR2 YFSETQ. The V end lost 4 bases, the J end lost 3 bases, and 8 bases lay between the germline ends. CDR3 bases: TGCGCCAGCAGCCCCCCTGACAAAAACATTCAGTACTTC. Protein sequence: CASSPPDKNIQYF. Looking up the rest from reference TRBV5-1 and TRBJ2-4 gives the full variable domain: KAGVTQTPRYLIKTRGQQVTLSCSPISGHRSVSWYQQTPGQGLQFLFEYFSETQRNKGNFPGRFSGRQFSNSRSEMNVSTLELGDSALYLCASSPPDKNIQYFGAGTRLSVL.